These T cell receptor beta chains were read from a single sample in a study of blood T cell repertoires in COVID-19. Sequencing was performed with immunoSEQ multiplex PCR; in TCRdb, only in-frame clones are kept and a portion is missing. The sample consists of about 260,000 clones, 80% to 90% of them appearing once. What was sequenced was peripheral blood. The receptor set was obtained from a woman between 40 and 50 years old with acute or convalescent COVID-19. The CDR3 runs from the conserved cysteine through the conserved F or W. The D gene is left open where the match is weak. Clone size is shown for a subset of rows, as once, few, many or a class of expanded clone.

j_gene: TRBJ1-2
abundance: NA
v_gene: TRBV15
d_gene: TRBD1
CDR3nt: TGTGCCACCAGCAGAACATGGACAGGGAGAGAGGGCTACACCTTC
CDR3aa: CATSRTWTGREGYTF

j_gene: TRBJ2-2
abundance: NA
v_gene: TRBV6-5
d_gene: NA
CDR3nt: TGTGCCACAAAATTGTTGACAGCGAACACCGGGGAGCTGTTTTTT
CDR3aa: CATKLLTANTGELFF

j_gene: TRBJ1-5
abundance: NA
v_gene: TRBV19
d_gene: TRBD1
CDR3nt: TGTGCCAGTTCCACCACAGGGGAGGCCAATCAGCCCCAGCATTTT
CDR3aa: CASSTTGEANQPQHF

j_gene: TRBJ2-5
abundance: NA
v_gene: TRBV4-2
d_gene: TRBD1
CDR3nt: TGTGCCAGCAGCCAATTGACAGGGGTAGGGACCCAGTACTTC
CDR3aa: CASSQLTGVGTQYF

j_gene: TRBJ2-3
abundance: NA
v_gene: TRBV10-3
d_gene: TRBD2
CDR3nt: TGTGCCATCAGTGGGCGGGGGGGTACAGATACGCAGTATTTT
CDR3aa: CAISGRGGTDTQYF

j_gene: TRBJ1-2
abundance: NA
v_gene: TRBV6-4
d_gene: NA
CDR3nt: TGTGCCAGCAGGGCCAGGACAGCTAACTATGGCTACACCTTC
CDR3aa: CASRARTANYGYTF

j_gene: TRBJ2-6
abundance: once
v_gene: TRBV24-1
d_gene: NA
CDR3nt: TGTGCCACCAGTGATTTTTCGGCTAGCCCCTGCTCTGGGGCCAACGTCCTGACTTTC
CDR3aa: CATSDFSASPCSGANVLTF

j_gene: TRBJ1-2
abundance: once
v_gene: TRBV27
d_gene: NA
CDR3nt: TGTGCCAGCTCTCTGGGGCCGGTCCAGGGGGGCTACACCTTC
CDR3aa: CASSLGPVQGGYTF

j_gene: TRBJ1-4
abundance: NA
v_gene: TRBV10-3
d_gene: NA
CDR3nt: TGTGCCATCAGTGGAAGCCGACAAAGGGGTGAAAAACTGTTTTTT
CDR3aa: CAISGSRQRGEKLFF

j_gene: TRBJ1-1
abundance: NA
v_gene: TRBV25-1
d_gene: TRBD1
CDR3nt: TGTGCCAGCAGTCGACAGGGGTACACTGAAGCTTTCTTT
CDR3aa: CASSRQGYTEAFF

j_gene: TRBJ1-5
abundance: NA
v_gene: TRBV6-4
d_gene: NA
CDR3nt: TGTGCCAGCAGTGCTCCCGGGGCGGGGTGGGGCAATCAGCCCCAGCATTTT
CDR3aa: CASSAPGAGWGNQPQHF

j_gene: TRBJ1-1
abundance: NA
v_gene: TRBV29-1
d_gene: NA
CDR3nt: TGCAGCGTTCCCGGGACTAAAGCTTTCTTT
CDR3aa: CSVPGTKAFF

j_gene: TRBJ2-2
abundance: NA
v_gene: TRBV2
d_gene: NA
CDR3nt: TGTGCCGCTACACGGGGGACCCTGAACACCGGGGAGCTGTTTTTT
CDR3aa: CAATRGTLNTGELFF

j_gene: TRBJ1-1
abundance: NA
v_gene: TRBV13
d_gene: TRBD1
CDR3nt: TGTGCCAGCAGCGTCTGGGACAGCATGAACACTGAAGCTTTCTTT
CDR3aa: CASSVWDSMNTEAFF

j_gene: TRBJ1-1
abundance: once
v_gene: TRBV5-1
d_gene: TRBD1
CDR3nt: TGCGCCAGCAGCCCTGACAGGGACCCCATTTTGAACACTGAAGCTTTCTTT
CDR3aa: CASSPDRDPILNTEAFF

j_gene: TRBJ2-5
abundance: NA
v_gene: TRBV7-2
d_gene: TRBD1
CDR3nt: TGTGCCAGCAGCCCGCCAGGGGGCCGAGAGACCCAGTACTTC
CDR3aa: CASSPPGGRETQYF

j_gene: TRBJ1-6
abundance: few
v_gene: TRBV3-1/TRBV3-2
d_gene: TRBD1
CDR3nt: TGTGCCAGCAGCCAAGATTTTTTGGTGGCAGGGGGGAATTCACCCCTCCACTTT
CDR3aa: CASSQDFLVAGGNSPLHF

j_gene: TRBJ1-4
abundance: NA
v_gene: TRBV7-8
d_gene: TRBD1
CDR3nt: TGTGCCAGCACCTTGGGACAGCGTAATGAAAAACTGTTTTTT
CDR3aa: CASTLGQRNEKLFF

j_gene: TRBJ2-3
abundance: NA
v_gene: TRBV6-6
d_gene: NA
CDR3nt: TGTGCCAGCAGTTACGGTGGGGCTAGCACAGATACGCAGTATTTT
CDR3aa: CASSYGGASTDTQYF

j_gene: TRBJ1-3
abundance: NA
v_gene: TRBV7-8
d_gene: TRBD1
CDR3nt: TGTGCCAGCAGCCCCGGCCGGGACAGGGGTTTCGGAAACACCATATATTTT
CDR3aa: CASSPGRDRGFGNTIYF